These 11 T cell receptor beta chains were sequenced from one sample in a study of T-cell reconstitution after alpha-beta-depleted transplantation in children. Study outcomes and limitations: T-cell counts and diversity at one year following transplant were attributed mainly to newly produced T cells.

During its preparation, the TCRbeta library received unique molecular identifiers. TCRdb redid the calling of the PCR reads with MiXCR, one entry per CDR3 protein. The table has 250,000 to 300,000 distinct CDR3 sequences, around 7.3% seen once. What these receptors recognize is not known. The source was peripheral blood, collected 360 days after TCRalphabeta/CD19-depleted stem cell transplant. The receptor source for this set is a female patient aged 2 to 10 who had a stem cell transplant for Fanconi anemia, so the T cells may come from the graft donor.

This clonotype was counted ten times or more. The chain employs TRBV29-1 and TRBJ2-3; D may correspond to TRBD1 or TRBD2 (6 bases each). Germline CDR1 is SQVTM and CDR2 is ANQGSEA. V was pared by 4 bases and J by 6 bases, with 11 bases between. This CDR3 comprises 12 residues. The CDR3: CSVGGARDTQYF. The CDR3 DNA reads TGCAGCGTTGGGGGGGCGAGGGATACGCAGTATTTT.

A few counts support this clonotype. V is TRBV28 and J is TRBJ1-5; D might be TRBD1 (5 bases). The CDR3 spans 17 residues. Germline V lookup: CDR1 MDHEN, CDR2 SYDVKM. Trimming took off 2 bases at V and 2 bases at J, with 16 bases between the two ends. The CDR3 spells CASSLSPGTGGNQPQHF. Here the CDR3 DNA reads TGTGCCAGCAGTTTAAGTCCCGGAACAGGAGGCAATCAGCCCCAGCATTTT.

The sample holds many counts of this clonotype. The rearrangement uses TRBV12-3 or TRBV12-4 and TRBJ1-3; no definite D call. Trimming removed 2 bases from V and 0 bases from J, with 11 bases in between. The CDR3 runs 16 residues. The CDR3 bases are TGTGCCAGCAGTTTAAGTGACTTCTTCTCTGGAAACACCATATATTTT. It codes for CASSLSDFFSGNTIYF.

This chain uses TRBV6-5 with TRBJ2-5; D is undetermined. Germline loops: CDR1 MNHEY, CDR2 SVGAGI. V lost 5 bases and J 5 bases, leaving 18 bases between the germline ends. CDR3 length: 15 residues. In nucleotides, the CDR3 is TGTGCCAGCAGTAACAACGTGTTCGGCTGGGAGACCCAGTACTTC. Residues: CASSNNVFGWETQYF.

Many counts were recorded for this clonotype. This chain connects TRBV10-1 to TRBJ2-3; the D gene is possibly TRBD2 (6 bases). Germline V lookup: CDR1 WNHNN, CDR2 SYGVQD (reference sequence). The CDR3 is 15 residues long. Deletions cut 0 bases from V and 2 bases from J, with 9 bases between. As DNA, the CDR3 is TGCGCCAGCAGTGAGTCGGACTACCTCACAGATACGCAGTATTTT. It encodes CASSESDYLTDTQYF.

This clonotype appeared a few times. J is TRBJ2-3 and V is TRBV7-9, with D perhaps TRBD2 (5 bases). Looked up from germline, CDR1 is SEHNR and CDR2 is FQNEAQ (reference sequence). The CDR3 sequence is 16 residues long. The V gene lost 0 bases and the J gene lost 3 bases, with 13 bases spanning the gap. The CDR3 region is CASSLARGRDTDTQYF. The CDR3 DNA reads TGTGCCAGCAGCTTAGCACGGGGAAGGGATACAGATACGCAGTATTTT.

This clonotype was seen many times. The rearrangement uses TRBV5-1 and TRBJ2-2; unclear D gene. The CDR3 is 15 residues long. The ends were cut back, 3 bases at V and 8 bases at J, with 17 bases in the middle. The V gene's germline CDR1 is SGHRS and CDR2 YFSETQ. The CDR3 bases are TGCGCCAGCAGCTGGGCCCCAACTTCTAAAGGGGAGCTGTTTTTT. Translation gives CASSWAPTSKGELFF. Full variable domain (outside the CDR3, taken from reference TRBV5-1 and TRBJ2-2): KAGVTQTPRYLIKTRGQQVTLSCSPISGHRSVSWYQQTPGQGLQFLFEYFSETQRNKGNFPGRFSGRQFSNSRSEMNVSTLELGDSALYLCASSWAPTSKGELFFGEGSRLTVL.

This clonotype was picked up many times. This chain connects TRBV28 to TRBJ1-2, with 8 bases matching TRBD1. Looked up from germline, CDR1 is MDHEN and CDR2 is SYDVKM. The length of the CDR3 is 14 residues. V dropped 0 bases and J dropped 4; count of bases not matched to a gene: 1. The CDR3 reads CASSLWQGAYGYTF. The CDR3 DNA reads TGTGCCAGCAGTTTATGGCAGGGGGCCTATGGCTACACCTTC.

This clonotype has a handful of counts. CDR3 bases: TGCGCCAGCAGCTCGGGGGGCCAGGGGAATGAAGCTTTCTTT. It is translated as CASSSGGQGNEAFF. The chain uses TRBV5-1 and TRBJ1-1, with D maybe TRBD1 (6 bases). Germline CDR1 is SGHRS and CDR2 is YFSETQ. The CDR3 has 14 amino acids. With 3 bases removed from V and 7 bases from J, the gap between germline ends came to 16 bases.

This clonotype has a count of ten or more. CDR3 coding DNA: TGCGCCAGCAGCCGGGACAGGGGAGGCACTGAAGCTTTCTTT. It codes for CASSRDRGGTEAFF. The chain uses TRBV5-1 and TRBJ1-1; 10 bases are shared with TRBD1. Germline-derived CDR1 and CDR2 are SGHRS and YFSETQ. This CDR3 comprises 14 residues. V lost 4 bases and J lost 4; bases outside the gene matches: 4.

This clonotype showed up just a few times. The chain has TRBV2 and TRBJ2-4, with 11 bases aligning to TRBD1. V shed 2 bases and J 8 bases; nucleotides not matched to a gene: 5. Germline V gene sequence: CDR1 SNHLY, CDR2 FYNNEI. This CDR3 comprises 15 residues. CDR3 protein: CASSELGTGGDIQYF. The CDR3 DNA is TGTGCCAGCAGTGAACTAGGGACAGGGGGGGACATTCAGTACTTC.